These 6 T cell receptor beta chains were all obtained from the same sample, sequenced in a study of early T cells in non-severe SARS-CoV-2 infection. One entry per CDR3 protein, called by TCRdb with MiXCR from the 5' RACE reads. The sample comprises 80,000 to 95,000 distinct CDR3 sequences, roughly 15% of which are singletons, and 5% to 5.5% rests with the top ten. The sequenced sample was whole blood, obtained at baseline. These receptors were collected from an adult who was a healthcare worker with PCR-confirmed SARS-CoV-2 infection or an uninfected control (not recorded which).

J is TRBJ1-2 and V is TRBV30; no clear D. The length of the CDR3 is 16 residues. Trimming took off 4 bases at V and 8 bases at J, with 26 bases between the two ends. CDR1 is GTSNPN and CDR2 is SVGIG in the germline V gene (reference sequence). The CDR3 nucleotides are TGTGCCTGGATGCGGGCAGGCCTTCAACATGGATTGGGCTACACCTTC. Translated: CAWMRAGLQHGLGYTF.

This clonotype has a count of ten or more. DNA for the CDR3: TGTGCCAGCAGCTCAAACCCGGCCTACGAGCAGTACTTC. This codes for CASSSNPAYEQYF. V is TRBV7-2 and J is TRBJ2-7; unclear D gene. In germline, CDR1 is SGHTA, CDR2 FQGNSA. Trimming left V 4 bases short and J 2 bases short, with 9 bases between. CDR3 length: 13 amino acids. Combining the CDR3 with reference TRBV7-2 and TRBJ2-7 gives the whole variable domain GAGVSQSPSNKVTEKGKDVELRCDPISGHTALYWYRQSLGQGLEFLIYFQGNSAPDKSGLPSDRFSAERTGGSVSTLTIQRTQQEDSAVYLCASSSNPAYEQYFGPGTRLTVT.

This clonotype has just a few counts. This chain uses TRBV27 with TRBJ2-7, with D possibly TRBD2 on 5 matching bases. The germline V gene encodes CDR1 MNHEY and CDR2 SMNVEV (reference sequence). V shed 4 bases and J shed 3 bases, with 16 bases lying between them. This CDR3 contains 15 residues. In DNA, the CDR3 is TGTGCCAGCAGTTCCACCCTAGCCGGTCTCTACGAGCAGTACTTC. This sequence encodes CASSSTLAGLYEQYF.

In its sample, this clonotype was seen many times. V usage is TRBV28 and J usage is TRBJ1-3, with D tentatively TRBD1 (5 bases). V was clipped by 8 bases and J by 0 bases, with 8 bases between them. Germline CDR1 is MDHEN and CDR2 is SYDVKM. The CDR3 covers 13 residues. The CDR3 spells CASQTVSGNTIYF. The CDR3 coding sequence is TGTGCCAGCCAGACAGTCTCTGGAAACACCATATATTTT.

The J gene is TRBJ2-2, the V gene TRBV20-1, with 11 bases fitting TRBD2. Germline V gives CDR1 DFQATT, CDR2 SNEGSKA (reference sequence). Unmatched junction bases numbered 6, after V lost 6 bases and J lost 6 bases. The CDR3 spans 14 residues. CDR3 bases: TGCAGTGCCCCAACTAGCGGGAGCGCCGGGGAGCTGTTTTTT. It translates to CSAPTSGSAGELFF.

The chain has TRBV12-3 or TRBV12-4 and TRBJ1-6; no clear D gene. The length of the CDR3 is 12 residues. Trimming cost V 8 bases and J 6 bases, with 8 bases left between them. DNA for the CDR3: TGTGCCAGCGCCTCCCTTAATTCACCCCTCCACTTT. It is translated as CASASLNSPLHF.